A selection of T cell receptor beta chains follows, all from one sample in a study of early T cells in non-severe SARS-CoV-2 infection. TCRdb fed the 5' RACE reads into MiXCR, producing one record per CDR3 protein. The sample contains more than 90,000 distinct CDR3 sequences, 9.5% to 12% of which appear only once. Source material: whole blood. The receptors here all came from an adult who was a healthcare worker with PCR-confirmed SARS-CoV-2 infection or an uninfected control (not recorded which). Both conserved end residues are trimmed from each CDR3. The D gene is left open where the match is weak.

>TRBV9|TRBD1
ASSVAGQGSQETQY
>TRBV11-2|-
ASSLYPDRYNSPLH
>TRBV6-5|TRBD1
ASSYEQGYNEQF
>TRBV2|-
ASSYRAGEKLF
>TRBV15|TRBD2
ATSQLLAGAPGTGELF
>TRBV5-4|TRBD1
ASSQTGGGFLAYEQY
>TRBV5-1|-
VSSRGDREDQETQY
>TRBV7-6|TRBD2
ASSFGGAGKTQY
>TRBV2|-
ASSAPHGVAGANVLT
>TRBV12-3/TRBV12-4|TRBD1
ASSLWDRDYGYT
>TRBV7-9|TRBD1
ASSPGQRDSYEQY
>TRBV5-1|-
ASSTGQETQY
>TRBV9|-
ASSVGGLPSETQY
>TRBV14|TRBD1
ASSGTANEKLF
>TRBV4-1|-
ASSRGSAVQGKRTQY
>TRBV30|-
AWSVIAQAAKNIQY
>TRBV30|-
ATHRSYNEQF
>TRBV7-3|-
ASSILQGGEQY
>TRBV12-3/TRBV12-4|TRBD1
ASSKDRGRGETQY
>TRBV20-1|-
SALYPGSPHYGYT
>TRBV18|-
ASSTGRDTEAF
>TRBV12-3/TRBV12-4|-
ASRGAPEDTEAF
>TRBV6-5|-
ASSYTTGRIPEAF
>TRBV6-6|TRBD1
ASSYRRDRDSNIQY
>TRBV29-1|-
SVDGAGGSEQF
>TRBV5-1|-
ASSFKTDEHSYTEAF
>TRBV6-2/TRBV6-3|-
ASSNDGYEQY
>TRBV24-1|-
ATAGQTDSYNEQF
>TRBV7-6|TRBD1
ASSSYRGNTGELF
>TRBV4-2|-
ASSQELIIVYNEQF
>TRBV5-1|-
ASRGLELGEKLF
>TRBV7-9|-
ASSELTGGPNSPLH
>TRBV7-9|-
ASSLGGNQAFSSYNEQF
>TRBV29-1|-
SVEDVNEQF
>TRBV5-1|-
ASSWTDSRNTGELF
>TRBV18|TRBD1
ASSRGTAARGYT
>TRBV5-1|TRBD1
ASSLEQGAGYT
>TRBV19|TRBD1
ASTLKGTVPTYEQY
>TRBV4-1|TRBD2
ASSQPLAGGRTDTQY
>TRBV19|-
ASSSLGRRVGAGELF
>TRBV25-1|-
ASTALGMAGTDTQY
>TRBV20-1|-
SASKLQARHTEAF